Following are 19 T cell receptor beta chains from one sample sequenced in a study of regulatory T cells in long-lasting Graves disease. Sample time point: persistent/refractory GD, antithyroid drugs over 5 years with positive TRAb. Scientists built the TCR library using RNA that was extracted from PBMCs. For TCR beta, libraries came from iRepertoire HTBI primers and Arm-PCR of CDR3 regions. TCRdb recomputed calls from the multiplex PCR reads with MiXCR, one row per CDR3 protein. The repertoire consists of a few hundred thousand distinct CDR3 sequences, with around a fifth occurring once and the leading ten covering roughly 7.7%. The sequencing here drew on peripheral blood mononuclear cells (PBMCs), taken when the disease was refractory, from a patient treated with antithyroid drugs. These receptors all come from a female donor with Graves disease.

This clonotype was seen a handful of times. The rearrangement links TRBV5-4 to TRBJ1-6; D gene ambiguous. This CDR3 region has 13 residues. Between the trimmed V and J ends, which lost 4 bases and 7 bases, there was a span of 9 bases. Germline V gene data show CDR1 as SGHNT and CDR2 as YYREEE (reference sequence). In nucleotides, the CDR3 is TGTGCCAGCAGCGTAGAAGGAAATTCACCCCTCCACTTT. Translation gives CASSVEGNSPLHF.

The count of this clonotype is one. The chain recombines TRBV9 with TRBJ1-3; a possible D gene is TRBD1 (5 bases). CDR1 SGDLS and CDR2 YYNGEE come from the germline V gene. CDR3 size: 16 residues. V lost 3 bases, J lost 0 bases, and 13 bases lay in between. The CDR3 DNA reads TGTGCCAGCAGCGCGAACAGGATTAACTCTGGAAACACCATATATTTT. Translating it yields CASSANRINSGNTIYF.

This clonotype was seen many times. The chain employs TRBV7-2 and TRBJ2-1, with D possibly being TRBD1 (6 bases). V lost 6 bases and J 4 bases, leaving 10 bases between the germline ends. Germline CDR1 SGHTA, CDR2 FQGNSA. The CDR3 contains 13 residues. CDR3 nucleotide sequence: TGTGCCAGCAGGTGGACAGTTTACAATGAGCAGTTCTTC. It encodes CASRWTVYNEQFF.

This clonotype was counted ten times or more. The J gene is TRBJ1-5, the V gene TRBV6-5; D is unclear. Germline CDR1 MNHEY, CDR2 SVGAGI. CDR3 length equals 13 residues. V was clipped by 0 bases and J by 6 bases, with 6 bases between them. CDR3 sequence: CASSYSKGQPQHF. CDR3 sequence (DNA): TGTGCCAGCAGTTACTCGAAGGGTCAGCCCCAGCATTTT.

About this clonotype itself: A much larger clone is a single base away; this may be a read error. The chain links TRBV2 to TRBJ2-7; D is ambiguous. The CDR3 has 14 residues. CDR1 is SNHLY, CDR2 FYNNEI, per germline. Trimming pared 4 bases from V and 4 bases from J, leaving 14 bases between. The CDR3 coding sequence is TGTGCCAGCAGTGGGTCTCCCACCCCTTACGAGCAGTACTTC. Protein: CASSGSPTPYEQYF.

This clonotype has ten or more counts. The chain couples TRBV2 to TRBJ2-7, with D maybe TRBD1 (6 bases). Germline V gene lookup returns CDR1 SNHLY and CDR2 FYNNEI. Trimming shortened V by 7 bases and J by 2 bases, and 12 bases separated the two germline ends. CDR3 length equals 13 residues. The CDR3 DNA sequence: TGTGCCAGCAATCGACAGGACCCCTACGAGCAGTACTTC. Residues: CASNRQDPYEQYF.

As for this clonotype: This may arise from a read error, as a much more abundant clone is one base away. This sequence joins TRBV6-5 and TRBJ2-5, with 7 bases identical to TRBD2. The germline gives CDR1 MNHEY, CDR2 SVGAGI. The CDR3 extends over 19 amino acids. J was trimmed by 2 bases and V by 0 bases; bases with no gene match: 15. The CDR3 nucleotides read TGTGCCAGCAGTTACTCGATGCCTCCCCTGGGGCGGGGGCAAGAGACCCAGTACTTC. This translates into CASSYSMPPLGRGQETQYF.

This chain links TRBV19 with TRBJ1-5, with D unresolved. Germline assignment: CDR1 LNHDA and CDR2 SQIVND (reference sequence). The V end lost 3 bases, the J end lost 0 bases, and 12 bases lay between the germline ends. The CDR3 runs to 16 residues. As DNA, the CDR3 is TGTGCCAGTAGTATGGTACACAGCGATAGCAATCAGCCCCAGCATTTT. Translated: CASSMVHSDSNQPQHF.

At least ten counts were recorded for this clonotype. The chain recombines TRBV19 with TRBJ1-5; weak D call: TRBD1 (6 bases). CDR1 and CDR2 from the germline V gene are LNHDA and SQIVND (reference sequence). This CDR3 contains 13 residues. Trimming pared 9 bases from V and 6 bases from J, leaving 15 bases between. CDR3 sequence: CASSPGAGQPQHF. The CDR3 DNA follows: TGTGCCAGCAGCCCGGGGGCGGGTCAGCCCCAGCATTTT. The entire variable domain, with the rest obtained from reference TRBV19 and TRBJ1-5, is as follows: DGGITQSPKYLFRKEGQNVTLSCEQNLNHDAMYWYRQDPGQGLRLIYYSQIVNDFQKGDIAEGYSVSREKKESFPLTVTSAQKNPTAFYLCASSPGAGQPQHFGDGTRLSIL.

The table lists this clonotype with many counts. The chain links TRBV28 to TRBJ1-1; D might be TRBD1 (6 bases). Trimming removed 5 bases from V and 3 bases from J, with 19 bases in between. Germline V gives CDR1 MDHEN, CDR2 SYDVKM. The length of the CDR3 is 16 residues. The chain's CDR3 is CASSPVPGQMHTEAFF. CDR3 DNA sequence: TGTGCCAGCAGTCCGGTCCCGGGACAAATGCACACTGAAGCTTTCTTT.

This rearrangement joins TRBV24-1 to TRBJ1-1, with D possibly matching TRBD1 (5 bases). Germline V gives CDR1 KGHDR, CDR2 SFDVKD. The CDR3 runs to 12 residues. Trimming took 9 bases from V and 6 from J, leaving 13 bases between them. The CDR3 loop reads CATGWGKAEAFF. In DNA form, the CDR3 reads TGTGCCACCGGGTGGGGGAAGGCTGAAGCTTTCTTT.

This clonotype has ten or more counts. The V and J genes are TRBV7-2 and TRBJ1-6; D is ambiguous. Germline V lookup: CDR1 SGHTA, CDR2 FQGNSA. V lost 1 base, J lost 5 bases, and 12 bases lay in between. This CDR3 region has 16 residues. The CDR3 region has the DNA TGTGCCAGCAGCTTAGGGCTGGGCAGCCATAATTCACCCCTCCACTTT. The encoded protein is CASSLGLGSHNSPLHF. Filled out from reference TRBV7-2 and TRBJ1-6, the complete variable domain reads GAGVSQSPSNKVTEKGKDVELRCDPISGHTALYWYRQSLGQGLEFLIYFQGNSAPDKSGLPSDRFSAERTGGSVSTLTIQRTQQEDSAVYLCASSLGLGSHNSPLHFGNGTRLTVT.

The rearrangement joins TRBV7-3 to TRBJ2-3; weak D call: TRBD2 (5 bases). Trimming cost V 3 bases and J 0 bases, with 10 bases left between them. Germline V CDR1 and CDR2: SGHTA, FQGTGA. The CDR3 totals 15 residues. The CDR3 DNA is TGTGCCAGCAGCTTCTCGGGCGGGAGCACAGATACGCAGTATTTT. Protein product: CASSFSGGSTDTQYF.

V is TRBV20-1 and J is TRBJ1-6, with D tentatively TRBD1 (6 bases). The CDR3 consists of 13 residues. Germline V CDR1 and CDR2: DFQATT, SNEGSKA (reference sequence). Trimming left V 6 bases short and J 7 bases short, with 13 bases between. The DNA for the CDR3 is TGCAGTGCCACCCCGGGGGCAAATTCACCCCTCCACTTT. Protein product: CSATPGANSPLHF.

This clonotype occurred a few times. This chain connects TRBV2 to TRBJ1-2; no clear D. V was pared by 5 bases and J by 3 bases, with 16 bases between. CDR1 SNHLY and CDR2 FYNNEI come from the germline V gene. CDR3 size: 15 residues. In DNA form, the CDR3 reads TGTGCCAGCAGTTCGGACCGGAAATCTTACTATGGCTACACCTTC. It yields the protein CASSSDRKSYYGYTF.

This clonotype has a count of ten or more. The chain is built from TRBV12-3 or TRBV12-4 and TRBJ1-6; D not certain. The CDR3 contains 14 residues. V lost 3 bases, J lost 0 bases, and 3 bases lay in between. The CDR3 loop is CASSLASYNSPLHF. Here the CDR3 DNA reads TGTGCCAGCAGTTTGGCCTCCTATAATTCACCCCTCCACTTT.

CDR3 bases: TGCGCCAGCAGCTTGTCGGTGAAGGAGGAAAAACTGTTTTTT. It encodes CASSLSVKEEKLFF. V gene TRBV5-1 combines with J gene TRBJ1-4; D unresolved. The V end lost 1 base, the J end lost 8 bases, and 12 bases lay between the germline ends. CDR3 length: 14 residues. The germline V gene has CDR1 SGHRS and CDR2 YFSETQ.

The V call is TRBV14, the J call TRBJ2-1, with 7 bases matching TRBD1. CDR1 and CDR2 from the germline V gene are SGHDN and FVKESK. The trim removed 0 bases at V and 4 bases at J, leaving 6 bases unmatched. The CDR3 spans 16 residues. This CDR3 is CASSQEVTGWYNEQFF. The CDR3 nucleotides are TGTGCCAGCAGCCAAGAAGTGACAGGGTGGTACAATGAGCAGTTCTTC.

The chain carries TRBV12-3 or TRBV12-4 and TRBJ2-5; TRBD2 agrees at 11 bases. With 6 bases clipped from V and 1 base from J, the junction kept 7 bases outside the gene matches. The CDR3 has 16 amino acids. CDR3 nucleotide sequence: TGTGCCAGCAGCAATACTAGCGGGGGCTTCCAAGAGACCCAGTACTTC. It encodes CASSNTSGGFQETQYF.